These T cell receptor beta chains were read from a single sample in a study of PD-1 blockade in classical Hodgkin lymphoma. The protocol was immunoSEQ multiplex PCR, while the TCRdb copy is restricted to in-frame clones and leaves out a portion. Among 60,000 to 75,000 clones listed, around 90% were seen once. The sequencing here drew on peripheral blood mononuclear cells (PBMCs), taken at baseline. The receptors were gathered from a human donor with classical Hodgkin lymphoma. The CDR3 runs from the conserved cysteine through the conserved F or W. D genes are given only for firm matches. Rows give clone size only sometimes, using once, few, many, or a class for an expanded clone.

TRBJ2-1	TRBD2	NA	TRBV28	TGTGCCAGCAGTATTTCCGGGACTAGCGGCCTCAATGAGCAGTTCTTC	CASSISGTSGLNEQFF
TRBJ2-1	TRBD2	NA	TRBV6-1	TGTGCCAGCAGCAGGACTAGCGGGGGGTATGAGCAGTTCTTC	CASSRTSGGYEQFF
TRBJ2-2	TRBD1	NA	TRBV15	TGTGCCACCACAGATCGACAGGGGGCGGACACCGGGGAGCTGTTTTTT	CATTDRQGADTGELFF
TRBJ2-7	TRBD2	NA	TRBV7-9	TGTGCCAGCAGCTTAGGGGTCGAGCGGGAGGGGCGGAGGGAGCAGTACTTC	CASSLGVEREGRREQYF
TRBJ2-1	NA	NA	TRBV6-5	TGTGCCAGCAGTCTGGGCGGGTCCTACAATGAGCAGTTCTTC	CASSLGGSYNEQFF
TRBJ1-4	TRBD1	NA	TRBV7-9	TGTGCCAGCAGCAAGACAGGGCGTAATGAAAAACTGTTTTTT	CASSKTGRNEKLFF
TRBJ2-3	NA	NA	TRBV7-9	TGTGCCAGCAGCTTGAGTCCCGGGAGCCTAGATACGCAGTATTTT	CASSLSPGSLDTQYF
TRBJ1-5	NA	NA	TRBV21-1	TGTGCCAGCAGCGTACCTCAGCCCCAGCATTTT	CASSVPQPQHF
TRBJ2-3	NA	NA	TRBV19	TGTGCCAGTAGTATAGGACTGCAAGTCACAGATACGCAGTATTTT	CASSIGLQVTDTQYF
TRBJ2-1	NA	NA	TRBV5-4	TGTGCCAGCAGCTTTTCCGGGGCCTACAATGAGCAGTTCTTC	CASSFSGAYNEQFF
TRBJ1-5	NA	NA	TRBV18	TGTGCCAGCTCACCTACCAGGGGCAATCAGCCCCAGCATTTT	CASSPTRGNQPQHF
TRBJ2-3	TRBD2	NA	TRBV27	TGTGCCAGCAGTTTACTGGGACTAGTTCGGGGCACAGATACGCAGTATTTT	CASSLLGLVRGTDTQYF
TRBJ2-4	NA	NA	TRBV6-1	TGTGCCAGCAGTGAAGTACTTGTGGGGCGAGACATTCAGTACTTC	CASSEVLVGRDIQYF
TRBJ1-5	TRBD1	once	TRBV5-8	TGTGCCAGCACCGACAGGGGCAATCAGCCCCAGCATTTT	CASTDRGNQPQHF
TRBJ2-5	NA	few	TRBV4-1	TGCGCCAGCAGCCAAGAAGGCGACGGGGAGACCCAGTACTTC	CASSQEGDGETQYF
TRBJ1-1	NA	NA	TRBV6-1	TGTGCCAGCAGGATGGGGGGGCTGGGGAACACTGAAGCTTTCTTT	CASRMGGLGNTEAFF
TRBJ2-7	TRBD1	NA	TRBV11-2	TGTGCCACTGCGACAGGGGCCTACGAGCAGTACTTC	CATATGAYEQYF
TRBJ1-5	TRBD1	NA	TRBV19	TGTGCCAGTAGTGTCCTAACAGGGGGGAGTCAGCCCCAGCATTTT	CASSVLTGGSQPQHF
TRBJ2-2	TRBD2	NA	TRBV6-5	TGTGCCAGCAGTATACTAGCGGGAGCCGGCGGGGAGCTGTTTTTT	CASSILAGAGGELFF
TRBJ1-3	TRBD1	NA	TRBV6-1	TGTGCCAGCAGTGAGGGACAGGGAAACACCATATATTTT	CASSEGQGNTIYF
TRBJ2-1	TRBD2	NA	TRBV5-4	TGTGCCAGCAGCAGGAGTATTAGCGGGAGTACCTACAATGAGCAGTTCTTC	CASSRSISGSTYNEQFF
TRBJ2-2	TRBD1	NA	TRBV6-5	TGTGCCAGCAGGATACAGGGGGGCACCGGGGAGCTGTTTTTT	CASRIQGGTGELFF